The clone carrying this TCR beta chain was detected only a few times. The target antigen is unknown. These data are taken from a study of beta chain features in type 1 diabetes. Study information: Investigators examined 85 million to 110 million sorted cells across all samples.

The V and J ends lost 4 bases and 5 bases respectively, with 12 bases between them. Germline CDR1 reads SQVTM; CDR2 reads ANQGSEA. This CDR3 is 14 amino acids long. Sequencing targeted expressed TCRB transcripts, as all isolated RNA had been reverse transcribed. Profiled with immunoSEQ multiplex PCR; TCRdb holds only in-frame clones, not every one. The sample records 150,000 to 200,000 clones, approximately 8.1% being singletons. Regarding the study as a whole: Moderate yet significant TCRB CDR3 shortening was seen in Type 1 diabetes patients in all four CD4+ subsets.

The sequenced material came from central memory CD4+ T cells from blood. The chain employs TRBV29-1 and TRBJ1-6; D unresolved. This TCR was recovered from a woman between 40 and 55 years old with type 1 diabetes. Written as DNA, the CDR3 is TGCAGCGTTGGGGGAGGCGGGGATAATTCACCCCTCCACTTT. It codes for CSVGGGGDNSPLHF.